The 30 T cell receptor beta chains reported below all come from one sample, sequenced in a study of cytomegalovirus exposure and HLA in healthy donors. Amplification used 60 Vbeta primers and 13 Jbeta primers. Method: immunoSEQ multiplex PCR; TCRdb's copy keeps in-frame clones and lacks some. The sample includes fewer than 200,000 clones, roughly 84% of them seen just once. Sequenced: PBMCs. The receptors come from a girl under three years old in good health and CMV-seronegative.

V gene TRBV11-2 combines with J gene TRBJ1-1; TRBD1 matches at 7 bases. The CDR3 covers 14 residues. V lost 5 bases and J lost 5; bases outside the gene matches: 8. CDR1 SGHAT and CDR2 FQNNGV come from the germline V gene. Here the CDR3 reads CASSERQGWTEAFF. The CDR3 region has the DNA TGTGCCAGCAGCGAGCGACAGGGATGGACTGAAGCTTTCTTT.

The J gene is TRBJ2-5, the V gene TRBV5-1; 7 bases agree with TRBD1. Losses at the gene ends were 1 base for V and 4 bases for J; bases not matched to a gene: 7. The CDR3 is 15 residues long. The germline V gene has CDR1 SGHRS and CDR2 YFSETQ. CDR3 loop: CASSLSGTVGETQYF. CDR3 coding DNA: TGCGCCAGCAGCTTGAGTGGGACAGTGGGAGAGACCCAGTACTTC.

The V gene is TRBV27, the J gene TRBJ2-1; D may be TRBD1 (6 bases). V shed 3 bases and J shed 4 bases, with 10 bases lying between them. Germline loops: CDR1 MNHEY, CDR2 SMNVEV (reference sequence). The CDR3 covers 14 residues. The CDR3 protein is CASSFVGAYNEQFF. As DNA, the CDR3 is TGTGCCAGCAGTTTTGTGGGGGCTTACAATGAGCAGTTCTTC.

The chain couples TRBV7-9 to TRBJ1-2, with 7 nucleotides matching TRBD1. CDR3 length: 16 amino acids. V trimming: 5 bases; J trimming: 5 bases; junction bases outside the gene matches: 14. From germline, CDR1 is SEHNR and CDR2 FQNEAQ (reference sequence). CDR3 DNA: TGTGCCAGCAGCGTAGACCGACAGGGATATCGGTATGGCTACACCTTC. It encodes CASSVDRQGYRYGYTF.

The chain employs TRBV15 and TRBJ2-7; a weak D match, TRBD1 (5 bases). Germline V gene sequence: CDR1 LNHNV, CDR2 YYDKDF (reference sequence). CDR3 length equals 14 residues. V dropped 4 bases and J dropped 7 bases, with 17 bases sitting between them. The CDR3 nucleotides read TGTGCCACCAGCATTAATTCTGAGTCAGGGGAGCAGTACTTC. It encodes CATSINSESGEQYF.

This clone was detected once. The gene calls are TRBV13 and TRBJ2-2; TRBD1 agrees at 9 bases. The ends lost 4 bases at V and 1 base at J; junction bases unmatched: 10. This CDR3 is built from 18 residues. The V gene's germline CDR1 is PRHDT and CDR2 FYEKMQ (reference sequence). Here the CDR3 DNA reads TGTGCCAGCAGCTGGGAGGCTAGGACAGGGGAGAACACCGGGGAGCTGTTTTTT. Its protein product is CASSWEARTGENTGELFF.

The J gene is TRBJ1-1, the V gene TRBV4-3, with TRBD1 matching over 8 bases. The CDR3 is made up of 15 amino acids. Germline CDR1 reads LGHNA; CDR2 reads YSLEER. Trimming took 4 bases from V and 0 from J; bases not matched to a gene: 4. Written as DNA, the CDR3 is TGCGCCAGCAGCCCGAGGACAGGGCTGAACACTGAAGCTTTCTTT. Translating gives CASSPRTGLNTEAFF.

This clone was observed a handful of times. In nucleotides, the CDR3 is TGCGCCAGCAGCGGGACAGGCAAACAAGAGACCCAGTACTTC. The encoded protein is CASSGTGKQETQYF. The V and J genes are TRBV5-1 and TRBJ2-5; 8 positions match TRBD1. Germline CDR1 SGHRS, CDR2 YFSETQ. V dropped 4 bases and J dropped 2; count of bases not matched to a gene: 4. CDR3 length equals 14 residues. Full variable domain (outside the CDR3, taken from reference TRBV5-1 and TRBJ2-5): KAGVTQTPRYLIKTRGQQVTLSCSPISGHRSVSWYQQTPGQGLQFLFEYFSETQRNKGNFPGRFSGRQFSNSRSEMNVSTLELGDSALYLCASSGTGKQETQYFGPGTRLLVL.

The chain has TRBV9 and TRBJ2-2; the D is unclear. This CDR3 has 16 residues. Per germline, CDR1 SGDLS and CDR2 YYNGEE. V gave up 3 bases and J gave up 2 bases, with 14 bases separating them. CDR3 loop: CASSGGTAINTGELFF. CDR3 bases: TGTGCCAGCAGCGGAGGCACGGCAATTAACACCGGGGAGCTGTTTTTT.

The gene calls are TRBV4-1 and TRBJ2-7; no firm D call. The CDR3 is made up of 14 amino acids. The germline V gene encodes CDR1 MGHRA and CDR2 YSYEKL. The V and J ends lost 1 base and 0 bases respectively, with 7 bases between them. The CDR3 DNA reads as TGCGCCAGCAGCCAAGTGGCTAGCTCCTACGAGCAGTACTTC. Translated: CASSQVASSYEQYF.

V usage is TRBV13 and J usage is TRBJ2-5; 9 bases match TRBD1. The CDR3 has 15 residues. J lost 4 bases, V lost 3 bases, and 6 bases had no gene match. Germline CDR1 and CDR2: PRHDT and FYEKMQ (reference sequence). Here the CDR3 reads CASSFPGQGRETQYF. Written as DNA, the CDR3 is TGTGCCAGCAGCTTCCCGGGACAGGGTAGAGAGACCCAGTACTTC.

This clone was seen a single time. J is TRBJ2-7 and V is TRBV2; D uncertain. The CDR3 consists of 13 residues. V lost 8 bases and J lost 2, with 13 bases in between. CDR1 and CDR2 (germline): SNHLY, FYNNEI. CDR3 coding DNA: TGTGCCAGCCATCTCGACAAAACCTACGAGCAGTACTTC. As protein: CASHLDKTYEQYF. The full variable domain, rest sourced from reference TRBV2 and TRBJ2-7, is EPEVTQTPSHQVTQMGQEVILRCVPISNHLYFYWYRQILGQKVEFLVSFYNNEISEKSEIFDDQFSVERPDGSNFTLKIRSTKLEDSAMYFCASHLDKTYEQYFGPGTRLTVT.

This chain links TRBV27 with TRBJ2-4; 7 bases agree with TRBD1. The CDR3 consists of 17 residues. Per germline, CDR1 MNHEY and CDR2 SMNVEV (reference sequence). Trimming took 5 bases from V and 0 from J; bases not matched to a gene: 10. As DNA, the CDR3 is TGTGCCAGCAGTCCAACCGGTAGGGGGCTAGCCAAAAACATTCAGTACTTC. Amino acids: CASSPTGRGLAKNIQYF.

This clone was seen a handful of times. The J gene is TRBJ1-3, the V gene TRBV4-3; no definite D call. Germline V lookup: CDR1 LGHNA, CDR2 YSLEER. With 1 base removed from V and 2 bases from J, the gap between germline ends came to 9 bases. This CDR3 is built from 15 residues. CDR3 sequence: CASSQGSGAGNTIYF. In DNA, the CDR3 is TGCGCCAGCAGCCAAGGAAGCGGGGCTGGAAACACCATATATTTT.

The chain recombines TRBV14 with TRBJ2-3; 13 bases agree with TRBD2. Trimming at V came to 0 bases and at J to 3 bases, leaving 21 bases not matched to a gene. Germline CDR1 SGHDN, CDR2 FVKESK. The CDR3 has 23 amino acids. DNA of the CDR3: TGTGCCAGCAGCCAAGAAAGCCCCGGGGGTGGGACTAGCGGGAAGGAACGGACAGATACGCAGTATTTT. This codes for CASSQESPGGGTSGKERTDTQYF.

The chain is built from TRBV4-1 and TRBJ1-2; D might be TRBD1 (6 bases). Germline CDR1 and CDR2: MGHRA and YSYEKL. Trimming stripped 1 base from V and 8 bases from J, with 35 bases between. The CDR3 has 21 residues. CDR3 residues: CASSQVGLGPQGPFSTRGYTF. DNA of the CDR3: TGCGCCAGCAGCCAAGTGGGGCTGGGCCCTCAGGGGCCCTTTTCAACTAGAGGCTACACCTTC.

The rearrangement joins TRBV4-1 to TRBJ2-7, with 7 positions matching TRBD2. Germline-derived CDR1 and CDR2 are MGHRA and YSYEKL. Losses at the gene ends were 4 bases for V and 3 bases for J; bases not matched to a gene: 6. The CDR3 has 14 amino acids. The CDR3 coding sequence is TGCGCCAGCAGCCCCGGACTAGTTGGCTACGAGCAGTACTTC. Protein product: CASSPGLVGYEQYF.

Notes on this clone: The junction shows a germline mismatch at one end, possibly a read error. DNA for the CDR3: TGTGTCAGCAGCTTAGCCCCGGGACAGTTCTACGAGCAGTACTTC. Amino acids: CVSSLAPGQFYEQYF. V and J are TRBV11-2 and TRBJ2-7, with 7 bases fitting TRBD1. Germline-derived CDR1 and CDR2 are SGHAT and FQNNGV. CDR3 length equals 15 residues.

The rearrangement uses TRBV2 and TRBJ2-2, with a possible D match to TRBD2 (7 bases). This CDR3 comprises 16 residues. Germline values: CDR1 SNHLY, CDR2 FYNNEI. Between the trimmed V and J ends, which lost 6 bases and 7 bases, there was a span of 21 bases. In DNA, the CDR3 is TGTGCCAGCAGCCCTAGAGGGGGAGGGTACGTCGGGGAGCTGTTTTTT. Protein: CASSPRGGGYVGELFF.

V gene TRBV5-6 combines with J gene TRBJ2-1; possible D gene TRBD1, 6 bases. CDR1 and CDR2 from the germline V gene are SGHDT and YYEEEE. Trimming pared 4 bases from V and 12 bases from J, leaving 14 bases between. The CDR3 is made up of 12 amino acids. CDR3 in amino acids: CASSNIQGLQFF. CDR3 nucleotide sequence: TGTGCCAGCAGCAATATACAGGGTTTGCAGTTCTTC.

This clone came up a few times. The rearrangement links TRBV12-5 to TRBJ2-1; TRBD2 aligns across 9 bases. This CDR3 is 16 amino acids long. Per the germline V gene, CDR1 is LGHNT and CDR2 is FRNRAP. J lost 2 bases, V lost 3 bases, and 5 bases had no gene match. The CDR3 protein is CASGFDAGGTYNEQFF. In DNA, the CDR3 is TGTGCTAGTGGTTTTGACGCGGGGGGGACCTACAATGAGCAGTTCTTC.

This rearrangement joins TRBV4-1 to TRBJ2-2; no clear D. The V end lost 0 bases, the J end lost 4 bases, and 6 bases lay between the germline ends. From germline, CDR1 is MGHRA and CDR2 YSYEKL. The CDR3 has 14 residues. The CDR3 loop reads CASSQDRLTGELFF. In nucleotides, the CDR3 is TGCGCCAGCAGCCAAGATAGACTCACCGGGGAGCTGTTTTTT.

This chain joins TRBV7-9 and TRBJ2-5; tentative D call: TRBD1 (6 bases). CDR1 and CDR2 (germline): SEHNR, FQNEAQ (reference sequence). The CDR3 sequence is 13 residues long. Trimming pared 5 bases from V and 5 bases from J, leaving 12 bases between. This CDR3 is CASSQPGVETQYF. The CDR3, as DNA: TGTGCCAGCAGCCAACCAGGGGTGGAGACCCAGTACTTC.

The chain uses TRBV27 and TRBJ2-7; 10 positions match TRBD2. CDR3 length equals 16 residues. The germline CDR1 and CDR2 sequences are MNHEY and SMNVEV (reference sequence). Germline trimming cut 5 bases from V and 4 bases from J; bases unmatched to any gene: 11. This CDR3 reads CASSTTQREGLYEQYF. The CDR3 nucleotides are TGTGCCAGCAGTACTACCCAGCGGGAGGGCCTGTACGAGCAGTACTTC.

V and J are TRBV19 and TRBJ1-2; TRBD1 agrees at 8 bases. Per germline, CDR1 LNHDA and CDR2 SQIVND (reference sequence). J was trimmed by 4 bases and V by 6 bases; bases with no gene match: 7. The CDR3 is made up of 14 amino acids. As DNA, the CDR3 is TGTGCCAGTAGACCAAATCAGGGGGCCTATGGCTACACCTTC. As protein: CASRPNQGAYGYTF.

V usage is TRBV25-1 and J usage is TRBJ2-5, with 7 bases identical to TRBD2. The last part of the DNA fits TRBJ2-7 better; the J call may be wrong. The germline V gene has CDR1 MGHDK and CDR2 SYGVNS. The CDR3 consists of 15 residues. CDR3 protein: CASSEYRASGHEQYF. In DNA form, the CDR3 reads TGTGCCAGCAGTGAATATCGGGCTAGCGGACACGAGCAGTACTTC.

CDR3 DNA: TGCGCCAGCAGCTTGTCTGTGCTAGCGGTCACCGGGGAGCTGTTTTTT. Its protein product is CASSLSVLAVTGELFF. The chain carries TRBV5-1 and TRBJ2-2, with TRBD2 matching 7 bases. The CDR3 totals 16 residues. CDR1 and CDR2 from the germline V gene are SGHRS and YFSETQ. J was trimmed by 4 bases and V by 1 base; bases with no gene match: 7.

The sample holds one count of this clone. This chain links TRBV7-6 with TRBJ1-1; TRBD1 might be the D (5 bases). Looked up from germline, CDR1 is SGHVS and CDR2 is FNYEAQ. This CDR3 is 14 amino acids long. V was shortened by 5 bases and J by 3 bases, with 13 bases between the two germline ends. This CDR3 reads CASSLQGADTEAFF. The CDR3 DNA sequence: TGTGCCAGCAGCCTGCAGGGTGCGGACACTGAAGCTTTCTTT.

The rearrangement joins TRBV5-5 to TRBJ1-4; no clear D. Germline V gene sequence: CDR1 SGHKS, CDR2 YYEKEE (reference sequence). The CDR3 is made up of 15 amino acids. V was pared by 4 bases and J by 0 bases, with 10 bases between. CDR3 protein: CASSGNGATNEKLFF. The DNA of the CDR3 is TGTGCCAGCAGCGGTAACGGGGCAACTAATGAAAAACTGTTTTTT.

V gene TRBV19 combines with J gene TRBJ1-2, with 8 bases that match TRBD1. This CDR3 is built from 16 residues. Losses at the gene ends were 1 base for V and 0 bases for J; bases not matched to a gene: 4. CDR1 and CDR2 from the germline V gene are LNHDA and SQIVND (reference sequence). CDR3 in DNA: TGTGCCAGTAGTATAGTACAGGGGGAGGCTAACTATGGCTACACCTTC. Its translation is CASSIVQGEANYGYTF.